This T cell receptor beta chain originates from a study of blood T cell repertoires in COVID-19 (dated by TCRdb to about 2020). With regard to the full study: The collaborator samples originated in the United States, Italy and Spain and spanned the acute and convalescent phases of COVID-19. The material from the prospective study consisted of cDNA or gDNA derived from T cells, B-cell-depleted T cells, or PBMCs. Deeply sampled blood TCRbeta repertoires from subjects exposed to, actively infected with, or recovered from COVID-19 were included in the dataset. A freely available public database, intended as a resource for researchers studying the immune response to SARS-CoV-2, is where the repertoires were released. The samples were drawn from the first 160 participants of the ongoing ImmuneRACE study and from some 1,300 subjects provided by 6 global collaborators. A de-identified subject ID, COVID-19 status, age in years and sex were almost always included in the sample metadata. Where available, HLA class I and class II types were taken from metadata supplied by the sample provider and were not determined by assay-based typing. General study outcomes and caveats: How much clinical and demographic metadata was included differed by source and by participant, and the metadata was provided uncurated.

TCRbeta CDR3 regions were amplified from genomic DNA by means of the immunoSEQ Assay, a bias-controlled multiplex PCR. As for how the authors treated the data: The number of nucleated cells in each sample was estimated by amplification of reference gene primers within the assay. To quantify the absolute abundance of each unique TCRbeta CDR3 rearrangement, sequence reads were collapsed and filtered. For each sample, productive Simpson clonality was calculated by taking the square root of Simpson's diversity index across productive rearrangements. TCRdb's version of the immuneACCESS table is confined to in-frame rearrangements and falls short of the full clone set. An unresolved V gene accounts for under half of the shortfall where checked; the remainder is of unknown origin. That table is the source of V, J and clone size, and D and trimming were worked out from the DNA. This sample gives some 120,000 clones in total; 83% of them show up just once. The leading ten clones occupy 15% to 20% of the sample.

In the prospective study, participants were roughly 18 to 90 years old, resided in about two dozen geographic areas of the United States, and were enrolled through a virtual design. In the prospective study, cohorts were assigned on the basis of participant-reported clinical history obtained from a screening survey and a study questionnaire. Recovered participants in ImmuneRACE Cohort 3 were defined as having two consecutive negative NP/OP PCR tests, clearance from a healthcare professional, or resolution of symptoms. In the prospective study, mobile phlebotomists collected whole blood, serum and a nasopharyngeal or oropharyngeal swab from each participant. Additional blood draws and questionnaires over an approximately two-month period could optionally be provided by prospective study participants. Blood samples from the prospective study were shipped frozen or at room temperature prior to DNA extraction.

This clone was detected only a few times. There is no known antigen for this receptor. No clone much larger than this one lies a single base away; base qualities are absent. From a lookup of the germline V gene (reference sequence), CDR1 and CDR2 are MNHEY and SMNVEV. The CDR3 runs 14 residues from the cysteine to the phenylalanine. CDR3 DNA only is kept here, 42 bases in frame from base 1. The junction shows trimming of 6 bases on V and 5 bases on J, plus 16 bases between the germline ends. The clonotype originates from a man aged 25 to 40 who had recovered from COVID-19. Rearrangement joined TRBV27 to TRBJ1-2, and perhaps TRBD1 as D gene, on 5 matching bases. The sequenced sample was PBMCs or T cells enriched from blood (not recorded which). The DNA is TGTGCCAGCAGACGCGACAGTCTTGTGTATGGCTACACCTTC. Its translation reads: CASRRDSLVYGYTF.